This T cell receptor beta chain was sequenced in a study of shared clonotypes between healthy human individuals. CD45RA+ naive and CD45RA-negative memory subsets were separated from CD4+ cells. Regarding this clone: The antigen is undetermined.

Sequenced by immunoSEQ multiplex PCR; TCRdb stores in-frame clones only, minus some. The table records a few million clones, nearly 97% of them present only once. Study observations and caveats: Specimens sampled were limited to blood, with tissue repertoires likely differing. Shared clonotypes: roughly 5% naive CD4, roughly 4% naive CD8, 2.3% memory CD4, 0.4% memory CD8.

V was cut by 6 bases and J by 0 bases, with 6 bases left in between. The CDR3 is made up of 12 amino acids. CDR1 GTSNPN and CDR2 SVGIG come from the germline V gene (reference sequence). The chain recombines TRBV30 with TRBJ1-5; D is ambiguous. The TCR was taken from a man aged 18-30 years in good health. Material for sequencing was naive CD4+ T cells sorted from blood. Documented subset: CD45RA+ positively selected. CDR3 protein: CACEDSNQPQHF. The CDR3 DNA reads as TGTGCCTGCGAGGATAGCAATCAGCCCCAGCATTTT.